This passage covers 4 T cell receptor beta chains from one sample sequenced in a study of blood T cell repertoires in COVID-19. Profiled with immunoSEQ multiplex PCR; TCRdb holds only in-frame clones, not every one. The sample lists 390,000 or so clones, 80% to 90% occurring once. Sequencing was done on a sample of peripheral blood. These receptors all stem from a woman aged 25 to 39 with COVID-19, enrolled during active disease.

This chain joins TRBV6-2 or TRBV6-3 and TRBJ1-5; D is perhaps TRBD1 (5 bases). CDR1 MNHEY and CDR2 SVGEGT come from the germline V gene. V lost 0 bases and J lost 11, with 11 bases in between. This CDR3 contains 13 residues. Written as DNA, the CDR3 is TGTGCCAGCAGTTACTCGACGGGGGGAGCCCAGCATTTT. Translated, it gives CASSYSTGGAQHF.

The rearrangement links TRBV5-6 to TRBJ1-2; D remains ambiguous. This CDR3 has 13 residues. V lost 0 bases, J lost 6 bases, and 9 bases lay in between. Germline V gene data show CDR1 as SGHDT and CDR2 as YYEEEE. The CDR3 protein is CASSLGPSDGYTF. CDR3 sequence (DNA): TGTGCCAGCAGCTTGGGTCCTAGCGATGGCTACACCTTC.

The V and J genes are TRBV4-2 and TRBJ1-4; TRBD1 is a possible D gene (6 bases). This CDR3 has 18 amino acids. CDR1 LGHNA and CDR2 YNFKEQ come from the germline V gene. Trimming shortened V by 1 base and J by 7 bases, and 22 bases separated the two germline ends. The CDR3 bases are TGTGCCAGCAGCCAAGGACCCGGCACCGCCGGGGGGCGTGAAAAACTGTTTTTT. Its protein product is CASSQGPGTAGGREKLFF.

The genes are TRBV6-5 and TRBJ1-1; D is possibly TRBD1 (6 bases). Trimming took 6 bases from V and 4 from J, leaving 9 bases between them. The CDR3 is 12 amino acids. Germline V CDR1 and CDR2: MNHEY, SVGAGI. CDR3 bases: TGTGCCAGCAGACTGGGGGCCACTGAAGCTTTCTTT. Encoded protein: CASRLGATEAFF.